The sequence of this T cell receptor beta chain was determined in a study of cytomegalovirus exposure and HLA in healthy donors. The PCR was carried out with 60 Vbeta primers and 13 Jbeta primers. Assay used: immunoSEQ multiplex PCR; TCRdb lists only in-frame clones, some missing. The profile shows tens of thousands of clones, approximately 80% of them singletons. Germline assignment: CDR1 SNHLY and CDR2 FYNNEI. The junction had 9 bases not matched to a gene; V was cut back by 7 bases and J by 4 bases. This CDR3 is built from 14 residues. The material sequenced was PBMCs. This clonotype was sampled from a male donor in good health and CMV-seronegative. The gene calls are TRBV2 and TRBJ2-5; 7 positions match TRBD1. CDR3 loop: CASTPTGILETQYF. CDR3 coding DNA: TGTGCCAGCACTCCGACAGGGATATTAGAGACCCAGTACTTC.